The sequence of this T cell receptor (beta chain) was determined in a study of blood T cell repertoires in COVID-19. Overall study: T cells, B-cell-depleted T cells, or PBMCs provided the cDNA or gDNA that served as material.

Germline V gives CDR1 KGHSH, CDR2 LQKENI. The CDR3 consists of 15 residues. Unmatched junction bases numbered 6, after V lost 8 bases and J lost 2 bases. Measured with immunoSEQ multiplex PCR; TCRdb has only the in-frame clones, and not every one. The sample gives some 190,000 clones, approximately 80% of which show up once; about 4% is in the top ten. Individuals aged roughly 18 to 90 years were recruited from about two dozen US areas. The TCR originated in a man aged 30 to 45 with acute COVID-19. This sequence joins TRBV18 and TRBJ2-3; TRBD2 matches at 11 bases. Sequences were obtained from PBMCs or T cells enriched from blood (not recorded which). CDR3 nucleotides: TGTGCCAGCGCACTAGCGGGGGCAAACACAGATACGCAGTATTTT. Amino acid sequence: CASALAGANTDTQYF. The whole variable domain, filled in from reference TRBV18 and TRBJ2-3, reads NAGVMQNPRHLVRRRGQEARLRCSPMKGHSHVYWYRQLPEEGLKFMVYLQKENIIDESGMPKERFSAEFPKEGPSILRIQQVVRGDSAAYFCASALAGANTDTQYFGPGTRLTVL.